This T cell receptor beta chain was recovered during a study of Graves' ophthalmopathy and Graves' hyperthyroidism. There are a few counts of this clonotype. The target antigen is unknown. Study results and limitations: Sensitivity of under 71% and specificity of approximately 73% were achieved by the model that predicted ophthalmopathy progression.

Using RNA transcripts, the TCR beta CDR3 regions were amplified. After a first-round RT-PCR with HTBI primers, a second-round multiplex PCR was run. TCRdb fed the multiplex PCR reads into MiXCR, producing one record per CDR3 protein. The profile shows about 740,000 distinct CDR3 sequences, roughly two fifths of them singletons. CDR1 SGHDN and CDR2 FVKESK come from the germline V gene. The CDR3 covers 15 residues. Trimming removed 1 base from V and 3 bases from J, with 13 bases in between. The chain couples TRBV14 to TRBJ2-7; weak D call: TRBD2 (5 bases). The receptor was derived from an adult man with Graves' ophthalmopathy. Sequencing was performed on peripheral blood. The CDR3 DNA is TGTGCCAGCAGCCAAGGTACGGGAATATTCTACGAGCAGTACTTC. Amino acids: CASSQGTGIFYEQYF.